Shown below are 27 T cell receptor beta chains from a single sample sequenced in a study of blood T cell repertoires in COVID-19. Assay used: immunoSEQ multiplex PCR; TCRdb lists only in-frame clones, some missing. The sample carries fewer than 70,000 clones, approximately 78% recorded once. The source material was peripheral blood. These receptor sequences come from a woman aged 80 or older with acute or convalescent COVID-19.

J is TRBJ2-3 and V is TRBV29-1, with a possible D match to TRBD2 (5 bases). Trimming took off 3 bases at V and 3 bases at J, with 13 bases between the two ends. This CDR3 is built from 14 residues. Germline values: CDR1 SQVTM, CDR2 ANQGSEA. CDR3 nucleotide sequence: TGCAGCGTTGATTCAGCGGTGGGGACAGATACGCAGTATTTT. It is translated as CSVDSAVGTDTQYF.

The J gene is TRBJ2-3, the V gene TRBV2, with a tentative D call TRBD2 (6 bases). This CDR3 is built from 15 residues. Germline assignment: CDR1 SNHLY and CDR2 FYNNEI. V lost 5 bases and J 0 bases, leaving 12 bases between the germline ends. CDR3: CASSPRGWSTDTQYF. CDR3 DNA: TGTGCCAGCAGTCCCCGGGGGTGGAGCACAGATACGCAGTATTTT.

Here the CDR3 reads CASSPYRDAGAFF. The DNA of the CDR3 is TGTGCCAGCAGTCCCTACAGGGACGCTGGAGCTTTCTTT. The chain has TRBV6-5 and TRBJ1-1; D possibly corresponds to TRBD1 (6 bases). The CDR3 is made up of 13 amino acids. Trimming took off 5 bases at V and 10 bases at J, with 17 bases between the two ends. Germline values: CDR1 MNHEY, CDR2 SVGAGI.

The gene calls are TRBV19 and TRBJ1-5, with D tentatively TRBD1 (5 bases). Between the trimmed V and J ends, which lost 7 bases and 3 bases, there was a span of 19 bases. Germline CDR1 LNHDA, CDR2 SQIVND (reference sequence). There are 16 residues in the CDR3. The CDR3 coding sequence is TGTGCCAGTACTTTATTGGGAGGGGCGGACAATCAGCCCCAGCATTTT. Its translation: CASTLLGGADNQPQHF.

V gene TRBV6-5 combines with J gene TRBJ2-3; 8 nucleotides agree with TRBD2. Losses at the gene ends were 2 bases for V and 8 bases for J; bases not matched to a gene: 6. This CDR3 contains 14 residues. The V gene's germline CDR1 is MNHEY and CDR2 SVGAGI. CDR3 protein: CASSYDGGGRTQYF. The CDR3 region has the DNA TGTGCCAGCAGTTACGACGGGGGGGGACGTACGCAGTATTTT.

The V gene is TRBV5-1, the J gene TRBJ2-5, with D tentatively TRBD2 (6 bases). This CDR3 has 18 amino acids. The germline gives CDR1 SGHRS, CDR2 YFSETQ. Trimming pared 2 bases from V and 2 bases from J, leaving 22 bases between. CDR3 DNA sequence: TGCGCCAGCAGCTTCCTCGGGCGGGGCAGAGGGGCTCAAGAGACCCAGTACTTC. Protein product: CASSFLGRGRGAQETQYF.

J is TRBJ1-1 and V is TRBV5-1; tentative D call: TRBD1 (5 bases). Germline V gives CDR1 SGHRS, CDR2 YFSETQ. This CDR3 contains 14 residues. V dropped 0 bases and J dropped 8 bases, with 14 bases sitting between them. CDR3 bases: TGCGCCAGCAGCTTGGTCGCGGGGGGACTCGAAGCTTTCTTT. It is translated as CASSLVAGGLEAFF. Looking up the rest from reference TRBV5-1 and TRBJ1-1 gives the full variable domain: KAGVTQTPRYLIKTRGQQVTLSCSPISGHRSVSWYQQTPGQGLQFLFEYFSETQRNKGNFPGRFSGRQFSNSRSEMNVSTLELGDSALYLCASSLVAGGLEAFFGQGTRLTVV.

The V call is TRBV11-2, the J call TRBJ2-4; 8 positions match TRBD2. The J segment lost 9 bases and the V segment lost 5 bases, leaving 12 bases of the junction unmatched. The CDR3 has 15 residues. The germline V gene encodes CDR1 SGHAT and CDR2 FQNNGV. The CDR3 DNA reads TGTGCCAGCAGCCCCGGGGGGGTCCGGACGAGCATTCAGTACTTC. Translation gives CASSPGGVRTSIQYF.

This clone was observed a few times. CDR3 nucleotide sequence: TGTGCCAGCAGCAAAGGACAGGGGGCCGTTGGAAACACCATATATTTT. Translation gives CASSKGQGAVGNTIYF. V usage is TRBV11-2 and J usage is TRBJ1-3; 11 nucleotides line up with TRBD1. This CDR3 contains 16 residues. J lost 3 bases, V lost 5 bases, and 6 bases had no gene match. CDR1 SGHAT and CDR2 FQNNGV come from the germline V gene.

CDR3 bases: TGTGCCAGTCATATACCCAGGGCCGGGGAGCTGTTTTTT. Its translation: CASHIPRAGELFF. The chain employs TRBV6-6 and TRBJ2-2; tentative D call: TRBD1 (5 bases). V lost 9 bases to trimming and J lost 6 bases, with 14 bases between them. There are 13 residues in the CDR3. The germline V gene encodes CDR1 MNHNY and CDR2 SVGAGI (reference sequence).

The chain is built from TRBV7-2 and TRBJ1-6; TRBD1 might be the D (6 bases). The CDR3 consists of 16 residues. Per the germline V gene, CDR1 is SGHTA and CDR2 is FQGNSA. V lost 5 bases and J lost 3, with 14 bases in between. CDR3 DNA: TGTGCCAGCAGCGCCCAGGGGAACCTCTATAATTCACCCCTCCACTTT. Its translation: CASSAQGNLYNSPLHF.

The gene calls are TRBV6-5 and TRBJ1-2; TRBD1 matches at 8 bases. The length of the CDR3 is 16 residues. Per germline, CDR1 MNHEY and CDR2 SVGAGI. With V trimmed by 0 bases and J by 4 bases, 7 bases remained unmatched. CDR3 sequence: CASSYSIWTGSYGYTF. In nucleotides, the CDR3 is TGTGCCAGCAGTTACTCGATTTGGACAGGGTCCTATGGCTACACCTTC.

The rearrangement uses TRBV11-1 and TRBJ2-5, with D possibly matching TRBD2 (6 bases). The CDR3 covers 14 residues. The germline gives CDR1 SGHAT, CDR2 FQDESV (reference sequence). V was trimmed by 4 bases and J by 3 bases, leaving 12 bases between them. The chain's CDR3 is CASSSGGAKETQYF. The CDR3 DNA is TGTGCCAGCAGCTCAGGCGGGGCTAAAGAGACCCAGTACTTC.

The rearrangement joins TRBV5-1 to TRBJ2-5, with 9 bases matching TRBD2. Trimming removed 1 base from V and 1 base from J; junction bases left unmatched: 11. This CDR3 is built from 18 residues. Germline CDR1 reads SGHRS; CDR2 reads YFSETQ. CDR3 amino acids: CASSLNPRAGGIQETQYF. The CDR3 nucleotides are TGCGCCAGCAGCTTGAACCCTAGAGCGGGGGGCATCCAAGAGACCCAGTACTTC.

This chain connects TRBV7-2 to TRBJ1-2; no firm D call. V was pared by 2 bases and J by 4 bases, with 14 bases between. This CDR3 comprises 15 residues. Germline loops: CDR1 SGHTA, CDR2 FQGNSA. The CDR3 DNA follows: TGTGCCAGCAGCTTATCTGCAGGTCCCTCCTATGGCTACACCTTC. Translation: CASSLSAGPSYGYTF. The full variable domain, with the rest looked up from reference TRBV7-2 and TRBJ1-2, is GAGVSQSPSNKVTEKGKDVELRCDPISGHTALYWYRQSLGQGLEFLIYFQGNSAPDKSGLPSDRFSAERTGGSVSTLTIQRTQQEDSAVYLCASSLSAGPSYGYTFGSGTRLTVV.

This clone was seen just once. V and J are TRBV7-3 and TRBJ2-7; TRBD1 matches at 9 bases. This CDR3 contains 15 residues. Germline CDR1 and CDR2: SGHTA and FQGTGA. Germline trimming cut 3 bases from V and 2 bases from J; bases unmatched to any gene: 5. The CDR3 DNA reads as TGTGCCAGCAGCTTGGGAGGGACAGGGACCTACGAGCAGTACTTC. Encoded protein: CASSLGGTGTYEQYF. Full variable domain (missing parts from reference TRBV7-3 and TRBJ2-7): GAGVSQTPSNKVTEKGKYVELRCDPISGHTALYWYRQSLGQGPEFLIYFQGTGAADDSGLPNDRFFAVRPEGSVSTLKIQRTERGDSAVYLCASSLGGTGTYEQYFGPGTRLTVT.

The gene calls are TRBV11-3 and TRBJ2-3; no clear D gene. Deletions cut 1 base from V and 4 bases from J, with 9 bases between. The germline gives CDR1 SGHNT, CDR2 YENEEA. There are 14 residues in the CDR3. CDR3 sequence reads: CASSLVRSADTQYF. DNA for the CDR3: TGTGCCAGCAGCTTAGTTCGCAGCGCAGATACGCAGTATTTT. The whole variable domain, filled in from reference TRBV11-3 and TRBJ2-3, reads EAGVVQSPRYKIIEKKQPVAFWCNPISGHNTLYWYLQNLGQGPELLIRYENEEAVDDSQLPKDRFSAERLKGVDSTLKIQPAELGDSAVYLCASSLVRSADTQYFGPGTRLTVL.

This clone has more than one count but fewer than ten. The chain employs TRBV10-1 and TRBJ2-6; D perhaps matches TRBD1 (5 bases). Germline values: CDR1 WNHNN, CDR2 SYGVQD (reference sequence). CDR3 length: 17 amino acids. V was pared by 4 bases and J by 1 base, with 14 bases between. The CDR3: CASSVQGGASGANVLTF. The CDR3 DNA reads TGCGCCAGCAGTGTCCAGGGTGGTGCGTCTGGGGCCAACGTCCTGACTTTC.

V gene TRBV30 combines with J gene TRBJ1-1, with D perhaps matching TRBD1 (5 bases). Between the trimmed V and J ends, which lost 5 bases and 7 bases, there was a span of 14 bases. CDR1 and CDR2 (germline): GTSNPN, SVGIG (reference sequence). This CDR3 comprises 12 residues. The DNA for the CDR3 is TGTGCCTGGGACAGCGGGCGACTTGAAGCTTTCTTT. Its translation: CAWDSGRLEAFF.

The chain links TRBV10-1 to TRBJ2-3; the match to TRBD2 covers 10 bases. There are 14 residues in the CDR3. Germline V CDR1 and CDR2: WNHNN, SYGVQD (reference sequence). J gave up 10 bases and V 5 bases, and 9 bases lay outside the gene matches. The CDR3 sequence is CASSSSGGFGAQYF. CDR3 sequence (DNA): TGCGCCAGCAGTTCTAGCGGGGGATTCGGCGCGCAGTATTTT.

This sequence joins TRBV18 and TRBJ1-5; D is ambiguous. With 5 bases removed from V and 0 bases from J, the gap between germline ends came to 8 bases. There are 14 residues in the CDR3. Germline V gene lookup returns CDR1 KGHSH and CDR2 LQKENI. The CDR3, as DNA: TGTGCCAGCTCAGAAACGGGTAGCAATCAGCCCCAGCATTTT. It is translated as CASSETGSNQPQHF.

V gene TRBV3-1 (or the pseudogene TRBV3-2) combines with J gene TRBJ2-3; D remains unclear. V shed 1 base and J shed 6 bases, with 8 bases lying between them. The CDR3 is 13 amino acids. Germline CDR1 reads LGHDT; CDR2 reads YNNKEL (reference sequence). The CDR3 DNA reads TGTGCCAGCAGCCAAGGTCGGCGGGATACGCAGTATTTT. Translating gives CASSQGRRDTQYF.

V gene TRBV7-2 combines with J gene TRBJ1-5; weak D call: TRBD1 (5 bases). V was clipped by 3 bases and J by 0 bases, with 6 bases between them. Germline values: CDR1 SGHTA, CDR2 FQGNSA. The CDR3 is made up of 14 amino acids. CDR3 bases: TGTGCCAGCAGCTTTGACAGTAGCAATCAGCCCCAGCATTTT. It codes for CASSFDSSNQPQHF.

This chain joins TRBV5-8 and TRBJ2-5; TRBD1 agrees at 10 bases. Per germline, CDR1 SGHTS and CDR2 YDEGEE. Germline trimming cut 0 bases from V and 2 bases from J; bases unmatched to any gene: 7. The CDR3 length is 17 residues. CDR3 residues: CASSLEGQGSSQETQYF. The CDR3 coding sequence is TGTGCCAGCAGCTTGGAGGGACAGGGGTCATCACAAGAGACCCAGTACTTC.

The rearrangement uses TRBV6-4 and TRBJ1-1; D possibly corresponds to TRBD1 (5 bases). The V end lost 7 bases, the J end lost 4 bases, and 10 bases lay between the germline ends. This CDR3 has 12 amino acids. Germline CDR1 is MRHNA and CDR2 is SNTAGT. This chain's CDR3 is CASKWGGTEAFF. In nucleotides, the CDR3 is TGTGCCAGCAAGTGGGGGGGCACTGAAGCTTTCTTT.

This chain uses TRBV29-1 with TRBJ2-3; D might be TRBD1 (5 bases). The CDR3 is 11 residues long. With 4 bases removed from V and 4 bases from J, the gap between germline ends came to 6 bases. Germline V gives CDR1 SQVTM, CDR2 ANQGSEA. The CDR3 DNA reads TGCAGCGTTGCAGGGCCAGATACGCAGTATTTT. This translates into CSVAGPDTQYF.

This clone was seen once. The chain recombines TRBV6-2 or TRBV6-3 with TRBJ1-5; no reliable D call. CDR3 length: 15 amino acids. CDR1 MNHEY and CDR2 SVGEGT come from the germline V gene. V was pared by 4 bases and J by 3 bases, with 13 bases between. CDR3 in amino acids: CASSLQSRPNQPQHF. Here the CDR3 DNA reads TGTGCCAGCAGTTTACAGTCAAGACCCAATCAGCCCCAGCATTTT.